This is a list of T cell receptor beta chains from one sample in a study of T cell responses to AZD1222 COVID-19 vaccine. Sequencing was performed with immunoSEQ multiplex PCR; in TCRdb, only in-frame clones are kept and a portion is missing. The sample has around 140,000 clones; around 90% are singletons. The specimen was peripheral blood, collected 28 days after the second AZD1222 dose. The receptors here all came from an adult who received the AZD1222 COVID-19 vaccine. Each CDR3 is given with its conserved first and last residue. A D gene is named only where the DNA matches it firmly. Rows may omit the clone size; those that give it use once, few, many or a size class.

size	length	V	J	D	DNA	CDR3
NA	12	TRBV28	TRBJ2-4	NA	TGTGCCAGCAGTTCCCAATTAGTGCCCATTGTCTTC	CASSSQLVPIVF
once	14	TRBV2	TRBJ1-3	NA	TGTGCCAGCAGTACCGGGCCCCGGGGAAACACCATATATTTT	CASSTGPRGNTIYF
NA	17	TRBV19	TRBJ2-1	TRBD2	TGTGCCAGTAGTATTTGGGGGACTAGCGGGCCGAATAATGAGCAGTTCTTC	CASSIWGTSGPNNEQFF
NA	13	TRBV12-3/TRBV12-4	TRBJ1-2	NA	TGTGCCAGCAGTTCAGACACCTGGGGTGGCTACACCTTC	CASSSDTWGGYTF
NA	13	TRBV5-4	TRBJ1-6	TRBD1	TGTGCCAGCAGCGCCGGACAGGATTCACCCCTCCACTTT	CASSAGQDSPLHF
once	15	TRBV11-2	TRBJ1-1	NA	TGTGCCAGCAGCTTAGATCGGACAAGAAACACTGAAGCTTTCTTT	CASSLDRTRNTEAFF
NA	15	TRBV28	TRBJ1-3	NA	TGTGCCAGCAGTCCACCGAGAGGAAGGACCGCGACCATATATTTT	CASSPPRGRTATIYF
NA	13	TRBV12-3/TRBV12-4	TRBJ2-7	NA	TGTGCCAGCAGTCGGGGAGGCACCTACGAGCAGTACTTC	CASSRGGTYEQYF
NA	15	TRBV5-6	TRBJ1-6	NA	TGTGCCAGCAGCTTGAGAAGCTCCTATAATTCACCCCTCCACTTT	CASSLRSSYNSPLHF
NA	18	TRBV28	TRBJ1-5	TRBD1	TGTGCCAGCAGTCGACTCGACAGGGGGCGCATTAGCAATCAGCCCCAGCATTTT	CASSRLDRGRISNQPQHF
NA	15	TRBV6-5	TRBJ1-6	TRBD1	TGTGCCAGCAGAGGAAAGTACACAGGGGATTCACCCCTCCACTTT	CASRGKYTGDSPLHF
NA	13	TRBV3-1/TRBV3-2	TRBJ2-7	TRBD1	TGTGCCAGCAGCTACGGGACAGTTTACGAGCAGTACTTC	CASSYGTVYEQYF
once	16	TRBV19	TRBJ2-1	TRBD2	TGTGCCAGTAGTGCAAAAGCGGGAGGGCTTGGTTTGGGGCAGTTCTTC	CASSAKAGGLGLGQFF
NA	15	TRBV2	TRBJ1-1	NA	TGTGCCAGCAGTGAACAGGGTTGGGAGAACACTGAAGCTTTCTTT	CASSEQGWENTEAFF
NA	14	TRBV6-5	TRBJ2-5	TRBD1	TGTGCCACCACATCGGACAGGGGGCAAGAGACCCAGTACTTC	CATTSDRGQETQYF
NA	15	TRBV5-4	TRBJ1-2	TRBD1	TGTGCCAGCAGCTTTACCGGACAGGGGGTTGGGGGCTACACCTTC	CASSFTGQGVGGYTF
NA	17	TRBV7-7	TRBJ1-2	NA	TGTGCCAGCAGCTTCGAAACTGGACCCCTTGGGGGCTATGGCTACACCTTC	CASSFETGPLGGYGYTF
NA	14	TRBV18	TRBJ2-2	NA	TGTGCCAGCTCACCTGCCCAGAGCCACCGGGAGCTGTTTTTT	CASSPAQSHRELFF
NA	13	TRBV29-1	TRBJ1-1	NA	TGCAGCGGAAGTAAGGGTACGAACACTGAAGCTTTCTTT	CSGSKGTNTEAFF
NA	15	TRBV2	TRBJ2-7	NA	TGTGCCAGGGATAGGTTAAAGGGAAGCTCCTACGAGCAGTACTTC	CARDRLKGSSYEQYF
NA	14	TRBV30	TRBJ1-6	NA	TGTGCCTGGAATATGGACAGTTTATACTCACCCCTCCACTTT	CAWNMDSLYSPLHF
NA	12	TRBV2	TRBJ1-1	NA	TGTGCCAGCAGCCAGGGTTATACTGAAGCTTTCTTT	CASSQGYTEAFF
NA	13	TRBV6-5	TRBJ1-2	TRBD1	TGTGCCAGCAGTTACGGCCAGGGGGCGGACTACACCTTC	CASSYGQGADYTF
NA	14	TRBV11-3	TRBJ2-7	TRBD1	TGTGCCAGCAGCTCGGGACAGTTCTCCTACGAGCAGTACTTC	CASSSGQFSYEQYF
NA	13	TRBV2	TRBJ2-7	NA	TGTGCCAGCAGCTCGCCGGCCTACGGGAGAATGTACTTC	CASSSPAYGRMYF
NA	16	TRBV7-8	TRBJ1-6	TRBD1	TGTGCCAGCAGCGGGCGTAGGGGGGGACAGCGAGTTAACCTCCACTTT	CASSGRRGGQRVNLHF
NA	14	TRBV7-8	TRBJ2-7	NA	TGTGCCAGCAACAACGGATATGTCCCCTACGAGCAGTACTTC	CASNNGYVPYEQYF
NA	14	TRBV30	TRBJ2-1	TRBD2	TGTGCCTGGAGTCGTCTAGCGGGAGATGATGAGCAGTTCTTC	CAWSRLAGDDEQFF
once	14	TRBV11-2	TRBJ1-3	NA	TGTGCCAGCAGCTTACTCGGGGTCGGAAACACCATATATTTT	CASSLLGVGNTIYF
NA	17	TRBV11-3	TRBJ1-2	TRBD1	TGTGCCAGCAGCTTAGATGTCTGGACAGGGATCAACTATGGCTACACCTTC	CASSLDVWTGINYGYTF
NA	16	TRBV5-6	TRBJ2-7	NA	TGTGCCAGCAGCCCGAAGGGGACGTACAAGGCCTACGAGCAGTACTTC	CASSPKGTYKAYEQYF
once	10	TRBV6-5	TRBJ1-5	NA	TGTGCCAGCAGTTACCGGGACTGGCATTTT	CASSYRDWHF